Listed here are 5 T cell receptor beta chains from one sample, sequenced in a study of blood T cell repertoires in COVID-19. The repertoire was sequenced with immunoSEQ multiplex PCR; TCRdb's copy has only in-frame clones and lacks some. The sample has tens of thousands of clones; approximately 90% are singletons. The source material was peripheral blood. These receptors were taken from a man aged 35-49 years with acute or convalescent COVID-19.

The rearrangement joins TRBV6-1 to TRBJ2-3; a possible D gene is TRBD1 (5 bases). The CDR3 consists of 18 residues. Germline lookup yields CDR1 MNHNS and CDR2 SASEGT. V lost 3 bases and J lost 6, with 25 bases in between. CDR3 DNA: TGTGCCAGCAGTGACACAGGAGCTCCAAGGGGTTTGAAGGATACGCAGTATTTT. It translates to CASSDTGAPRGLKDTQYF.

V is TRBV27 and J is TRBJ1-2; 7 positions agree with TRBD1. The J segment lost 5 bases and the V segment lost 6 bases, leaving 12 bases of the junction unmatched. The CDR3 length is 15 residues. Germline-derived CDR1 and CDR2 are MNHEY and SMNVEV (reference sequence). The CDR3 reads CASSLAGTARYGYTF. CDR3 bases: TGTGCCAGCAGCCTCGCCGGGACAGCGAGATATGGCTACACCTTC.

This chain connects TRBV14 to TRBJ2-7, with unresolved D. Trimming removed 3 bases at V and 1 base at J, with 13 bases between. CDR3 length: 15 amino acids. Germline V lookup: CDR1 SGHDN, CDR2 FVKESK. The CDR3 loop reads CASSQELSRSYEQYF. Here the CDR3 DNA reads TGTGCCAGCAGCCAGGAGCTTAGCAGATCCTACGAGCAGTACTTC.

The V and J genes are TRBV21-1 and TRBJ1-3; the listed D gene, TRBD1, was not tested against the DNA. TRBV21-1 is described as a pseudogene. The CDR3 runs to 17 residues. In nucleotides, the CDR3 is TGTGCCAGCAGCTCCCTAGGGGCCAGGGGGGCAGGAAACACCATATATTTT. Protein: CASSSLGARGAGNTIYF.

The chain has TRBV7-9 and TRBJ2-7; D might be TRBD1 (6 bases). CDR1 and CDR2 (germline): SEHNR, FQNEAQ (reference sequence). Trimming shortened V by 5 bases and J by 0 bases, and 17 bases separated the two germline ends. The CDR3 length is 16 residues. CDR3 nucleotide sequence: TGTGCCAGCAGCACTTCAACAGGGTTACTCTCCTACGAGCAGTACTTC. Amino acid sequence: CASSTSTGLLSYEQYF.